The 25 T cell receptor beta chains reported below all come from one sample, sequenced in a study of vaccination and CD4 T cells after COVID-19 (dated by TCRdb to between 2021 and 2022). What these receptors recognize is not known. Library prep was done by PCR. Instrument used: Illumina iSeq 100. TCR sequencing of DNA from cultured CD4+ T cells used the Oncomine TCR Beta short-read assay at the Johns Hopkins FTIC core. The public reads were quality trimmed at Q25 with fastp and then assembled into clones with MiXCR by TCRdb, keeping productive beta chains. CDR3 protein duplicates are merged, each entry listing the most common genes and DNA. The sample table records 13,000 or so distinct CDR3 sequences; about 56% of these occur just once. Of the sample, over 10% is held by the ten largest clones. Reading the label with the study, this specimen's treatment or condition is: approximately 11-day PBMC culture with coronavirus spike peptide pools or control peptides (ViraFEST assay).

What was sequenced was CD4+ T cells from blood, cultured in vitro. All receptors come from a human donor who had recovered from COVID-19.

This rearrangement joins TRBV2 to TRBJ2-1; 12 nucleotides align to TRBD2. This CDR3 is 19 amino acids long. V lost 6 bases to trimming and J lost 6 bases; unmatched junction nucleotides: 18. CDR1 and CDR2 from the germline V gene are SNHLY and FYNNEI. The CDR3 is CASRKGGASGRAGPNEQFF. The DNA for the CDR3 is TGTGCCAGCAGAAAAGGGGGGGCTAGCGGGAGGGCCGGTCCCAATGAGCAGTTCTTC.

This rearrangement joins TRBV2 to TRBJ1-5; 8 bases align to TRBD1. Losses at the gene ends were 4 bases for V and 7 bases for J; bases not matched to a gene: 6. Looked up from germline, CDR1 is SNHLY and CDR2 is FYNNEI. CDR3 length equals 14 residues. The CDR3 sequence: CASSGTGQNQPQHF. The CDR3 region has the DNA TGTGCCAGCAGTGGGACAGGGCAGAACCAGCCCCAGCATTTT.

V is TRBV11-1 and J is TRBJ1-1; 9 positions agree with TRBD1. J lost 1 base, V lost 5 bases, and 5 bases had no gene match. Germline lookup yields CDR1 SGHAT and CDR2 FQDESV (reference sequence). The CDR3 length is 15 residues. CDR3 in DNA: TGTGCCAGCAGCCCCGGGACAGGGACGAACACTGAAGCTTTCTTT. Its translation: CASSPGTGTNTEAFF.

The chain combines TRBV7-6 with TRBJ2-7; TRBD1 matches at 7 bases. With 5 bases clipped from V and 6 bases from J, the junction kept 7 bases outside the gene matches. The CDR3 has 13 residues. Germline V CDR1 and CDR2: SGHVS, FNYEAQ. The CDR3 DNA reads as TGTGCCAGCAGCATCCGGACAGGAGGCGAGCAGTACTTC. The encoded protein is CASSIRTGGEQYF.

This clonotype was counted only a few times. J is TRBJ1-2 and V is TRBV6-5; D perhaps matches TRBD1 (5 bases). CDR1 and CDR2 from the germline V gene are MNHEY and SVGAGI. The CDR3 is 12 residues long. Between the trimmed V and J ends, which lost 4 bases and 4 bases, there was a span of 7 bases. The CDR3 nucleotides read TGTGCCAGCAGTTTTGACAGCTATGGCTACACCTTC. This gives the protein CASSFDSYGYTF.

The chain links TRBV20-1 to TRBJ1-1; D might be TRBD1 (6 bases). The CDR3 has 15 amino acids. Germline assignment: CDR1 DFQATT and CDR2 SNEGSKA (reference sequence). With 5 bases removed from V and 5 bases from J, the gap between germline ends came to 21 bases. Here the CDR3 DNA reads TGCAGTGCTGCCCCCGGGGGGCGCGGTAGGACTGAAGCTTTCTTT. Translation: CSAAPGGRGRTEAFF.

V and J are TRBV6-5 and TRBJ1-4; tentatively, D is TRBD1 (5 bases). V shed 4 bases and J shed 0 bases, with 9 bases lying between them. This CDR3 has 15 amino acids. In germline, CDR1 is MNHEY, CDR2 SVGAGI. The CDR3 loop is CASSSHRTTNEKLFF. The CDR3 DNA reads TGTGCCAGCAGTTCTCACAGGACAACTAATGAAAAACTGTTTTTT.

V and J are TRBV7-3 and TRBJ1-1, with unresolved D. Germline V gene lookup returns CDR1 SGHTA and CDR2 FQGTGA. This CDR3 is 13 amino acids long. Trimming took 5 bases from V and 1 from J, leaving 8 bases between them. The CDR3 reads CASSKQPNTEAFF. DNA for the CDR3: TGTGCCAGCAGCAAACAGCCGAACACTGAAGCTTTCTTT.

The CDR3 coding sequence is TGTGCCAGCAGCTTCAGTACCTACGAGCAGTACTTC. Amino acid sequence: CASSFSTYEQYF. This chain uses TRBV7-2 with TRBJ2-7; D gene ambiguous. The V end lost 3 bases, the J end lost 2 bases, and 5 bases lay between the germline ends. The germline V gene encodes CDR1 SGHTA and CDR2 FQGNSA. This CDR3 has 12 amino acids. Complete variable domain (other parts from reference TRBV7-2 and TRBJ2-7): GAGVSQSPSNKVTEKGKDVELRCDPISGHTALYWYRQSLGQGLEFLIYFQGNSAPDKSGLPSDRFSAERTGGSVSTLTIQRTQQEDSAVYLCASSFSTYEQYFGPGTRLTVT.

The rearrangement joins TRBV19 to TRBJ1-5; 9 bases are shared with TRBD1. The V gene's germline CDR1 is LNHDA and CDR2 SQIVND (reference sequence). V lost 3 bases, J lost 7 bases, and 4 bases stayed unmatched. This CDR3 spans 14 amino acids. CDR3: CASSIGTGSQPQHF. In DNA form, the CDR3 reads TGTGCCAGTAGTATCGGGACAGGGAGCCAGCCCCAGCATTTT.

The V and J genes are TRBV7-2 and TRBJ1-6; no clear D. CDR1 is SGHTA, CDR2 FQGNSA, per germline. V was pared by 3 bases and J by 8 bases, with 14 bases between. This CDR3 comprises 15 residues. The CDR3 region is CASSFRSGSDSPLHF. The CDR3 coding sequence is TGTGCCAGCAGCTTCAGGTCCGGCAGCGATTCACCCCTCCACTTT.

The genes are TRBV5-1 and TRBJ1-6, with D possibly being TRBD1 (5 bases). The CDR3 length is 13 residues. Germline V gene lookup returns CDR1 SGHRS and CDR2 YFSETQ. V was cut by 0 bases and J by 10 bases, with 8 bases left in between. The CDR3 bases are TGCGCCAGCAGCTTGGTAGGGGAATCACCCCTCCACTTT. This translates into CASSLVGESPLHF. Supplemented by reference TRBV5-1 and TRBJ1-6, the full variable domain reads KAGVTQTPRYLIKTRGQQVTLSCSPISGHRSVSWYQQTPGQGLQFLFEYFSETQRNKGNFPGRFSGRQFSNSRSEMNVSTLELGDSALYLCASSLVGESPLHFGNGTRLTVT.

This clonotype was seen a few times. This chain joins TRBV7-6 and TRBJ1-2; 8 bases are a match to TRBD1. V shed 5 bases, J shed 4 bases, and the junction held 12 bases outside the gene matches. The CDR3 length is 16 residues. The germline gives CDR1 SGHVS, CDR2 FNYEAQ. The CDR3, as DNA: TGTGCCAGCAGCCCGGGTACCGCAGGGGGCGCCTATGGCTACACCTTC. Protein: CASSPGTAGGAYGYTF.

The chain carries TRBV6-5 and TRBJ1-2; 7 bases are a match to TRBD1. Losses at the gene ends were 2 bases for V and 1 base for J; bases not matched to a gene: 4. CDR3 length equals 15 residues. Germline-derived CDR1 and CDR2 are MNHEY and SVGAGI. Written as DNA, the CDR3 is TGTGCCAGCAGTTACGGGGGACAGATTAACTATGGCTACACCTTC. The encoded protein is CASSYGGQINYGYTF.

This chain uses TRBV4-2 with TRBJ2-3; TRBD2 matches 10 bases. V trimming: 0 bases; J trimming: 7 bases; junction bases outside the gene matches: 10. CDR1 LGHNA and CDR2 YNFKEQ come from the germline V gene. The CDR3 runs to 17 residues. The CDR3 sequence: CASSQEWASGRRNTQYF. The CDR3 bases are TGTGCCAGCAGCCAAGAATGGGCTAGCGGGAGACGGAATACGCAGTATTTT.

The V and J genes are TRBV11-2 and TRBJ1-6; D call uncertain. Trimming removed 0 bases from V and 9 bases from J, with 24 bases in between. The V gene's germline CDR1 is SGHAT and CDR2 FQNNGV. The CDR3 spans 19 residues. The CDR3 reads CASSLDGLREPLPTSPLHF. In nucleotides, the CDR3 is TGTGCCAGCAGCTTAGATGGCTTAAGGGAGCCTCTTCCAACTTCACCCCTCCACTTT.

The genes are TRBV4-1 and TRBJ2-5; maybe TRBD2 (5 bases). Trimming pared 0 bases from V and 0 bases from J, leaving 8 bases between. The germline V gene encodes CDR1 MGHRA and CDR2 YSYEKL. CDR3 length: 15 amino acids. DNA for the CDR3: TGCGCCAGCAGCCAAGACGGGGTGGACCAAGAGACCCAGTACTTC. It codes for CASSQDGVDQETQYF.

This chain links TRBV6-1 with TRBJ1-1; 7 bases match TRBD1. CDR1 MNHNS and CDR2 SASEGT come from the germline V gene. The ends lost 6 bases at V and 1 base at J; junction bases unmatched: 5. CDR3 length equals 14 residues. The CDR3 DNA sequence: TGTGCCAGCAGACGAGGGGGCGGGAACACTGAAGCTTTCTTT. As protein: CASRRGGGNTEAFF.

This clonotype is categorized as large. V gene TRBV4-3 combines with J gene TRBJ1-6, with 7 positions matching TRBD1. In germline, CDR1 is LGHNA, CDR2 YSLEER. V lost 0 bases and J lost 8; bases outside the gene matches: 7. The CDR3 is made up of 16 amino acids. CDR3 sequence (DNA): TGCGCCAGCAGCCAAGATTGGGGACAGCTCCATTCACCCCTCCACTTT. It specifies CASSQDWGQLHSPLHF.

V is TRBV15 and J is TRBJ2-7; possibly TRBD2 for D (5 bases). The germline V gene has CDR1 LNHNV and CDR2 YYDKDF (reference sequence). The V gene lost 1 base and the J gene lost 3 bases, with 10 bases spanning the gap. CDR3 size: 14 residues. CDR3 sequence (DNA): TGTGCCACCAGCAGAGGGGCAGACTACTACGAGCAGTACTTC. This encodes CATSRGADYYEQYF.

V usage is TRBV6-1 and J usage is TRBJ2-1; D not certain. Between the trimmed V and J ends, which lost 6 bases and 4 bases, there was a span of 10 bases. CDR1 MNHNS and CDR2 SASEGT come from the germline V gene. This CDR3 contains 13 residues. CDR3: CASRRAQYNEQFF. The CDR3 coding sequence is TGTGCCAGCAGGAGAGCGCAGTACAATGAGCAGTTCTTC.

This clonotype was recorded once. DNA of the CDR3: TGTGCCAGCACCAACTCGGCGGTGAACACTGAAGCTTTCTTT. Residues: CASTNSAVNTEAFF. This chain connects TRBV11-1 to TRBJ1-1; D unresolved. CDR1 is SGHAT, CDR2 FQDESV, per germline (reference sequence). This CDR3 is 14 amino acids long. V was trimmed by 7 bases and J by 0 bases, leaving 12 bases between them.

The rearrangement links TRBV27 to TRBJ2-3, with 9 nucleotides matching TRBD2. In germline, CDR1 is MNHEY, CDR2 SMNVEV (reference sequence). The CDR3 consists of 18 residues. V lost 8 bases and J lost 6; bases outside the gene matches: 21. The CDR3 reads CASGRVFIAGAREDTQYF. DNA of the CDR3: TGTGCCAGCGGCCGAGTCTTCATAGCGGGGGCCAGAGAGGATACGCAGTATTTT.

This clonotype has a handful of counts. The V and J genes are TRBV21-1 and TRBJ2-2. TRBV21-1 is deemed a pseudogene. The CDR3 totals 17 residues. This CDR3 is CASSGRSDRKNTGELFF. The CDR3 DNA is TGTGCCAGCAGCGGCCGGAGCGATCGGAAGAACACCGGGGAGCTGTTTTTT.

V and J are TRBV19 and TRBJ1-2; tentative D call: TRBD1 (6 bases). The CDR3 is made up of 15 amino acids. Trimming cost V 5 bases and J 5 bases, with 18 bases left between them. Germline V gene sequence: CDR1 LNHDA, CDR2 SQIVND (reference sequence). The CDR3 DNA reads as TGTGCCAGTAGTGCCACGCAGGGGAGGTGGTATGGCTACACCTTC. Protein product: CASSATQGRWYGYTF.